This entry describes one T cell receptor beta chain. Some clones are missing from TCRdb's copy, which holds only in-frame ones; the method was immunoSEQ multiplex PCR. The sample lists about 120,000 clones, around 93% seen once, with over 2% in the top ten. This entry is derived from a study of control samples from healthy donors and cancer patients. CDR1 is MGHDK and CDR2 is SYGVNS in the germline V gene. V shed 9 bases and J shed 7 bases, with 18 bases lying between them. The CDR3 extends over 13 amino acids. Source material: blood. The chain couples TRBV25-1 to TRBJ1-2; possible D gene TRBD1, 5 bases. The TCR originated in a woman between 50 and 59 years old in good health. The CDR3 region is CASSRGGEAGYTF. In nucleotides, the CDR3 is TGTGCCAGTAGTAGGGGTGGAGAGGCTGGCTACACCTTC.